This T cell receptor (beta chain) was identified in a study of blood T cells in healthy people across ages. Sample-barcoded 5' priming and a J-beta primer mix drove a second PCR of 7 to 11 cycles. TCRdb reprocessed the 5' RACE reads via MiXCR and lists one record per CDR3 protein. The sample carries about 650,000 distinct CDR3 sequences, 40% to 65% recorded once. Input material: blood. This TCR was recovered from a woman at least 80 years old in good health.

The CDR3, as DNA: TGCGCCAGCAGCTTGGCTACAGGGAGCTTGGACGAGCAGTACTTC. Protein: CASSLATGSLDEQYF. The chain employs TRBV5-1 and TRBJ2-4; D is possibly TRBD1 (6 bases). The DNA end is a closer match to TRBJ2-7, so the J assignment may be wrong. Per germline, CDR1 SGHRS and CDR2 YFSETQ. CDR3 length: 15 amino acids.